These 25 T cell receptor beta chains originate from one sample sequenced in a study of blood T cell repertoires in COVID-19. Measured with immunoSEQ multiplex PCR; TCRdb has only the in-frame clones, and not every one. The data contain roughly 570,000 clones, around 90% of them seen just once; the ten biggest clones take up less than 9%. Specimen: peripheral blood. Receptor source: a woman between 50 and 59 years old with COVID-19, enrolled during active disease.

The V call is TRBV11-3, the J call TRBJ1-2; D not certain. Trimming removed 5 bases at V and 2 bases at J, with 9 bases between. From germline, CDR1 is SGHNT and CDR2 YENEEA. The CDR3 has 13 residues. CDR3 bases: TGTGCCAGCAGCCGTGACGGGAACTATGGCTACACCTTC. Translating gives CASSRDGNYGYTF. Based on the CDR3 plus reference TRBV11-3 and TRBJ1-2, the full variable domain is EAGVVQSPRYKIIEKKQPVAFWCNPISGHNTLYWYLQNLGQGPELLIRYENEEAVDDSQLPKDRFSAERLKGVDSTLKIQPAELGDSAVYLCASSRDGNYGYTFGSGTRLTVV.

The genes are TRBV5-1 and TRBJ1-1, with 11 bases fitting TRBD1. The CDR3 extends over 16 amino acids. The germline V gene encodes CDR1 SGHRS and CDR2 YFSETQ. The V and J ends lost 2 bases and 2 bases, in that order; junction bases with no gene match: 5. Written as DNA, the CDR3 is TGCGCCAGCAGCTTATGGACAGGGGGCGCTAACACTGAAGCTTTCTTT. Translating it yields CASSLWTGGANTEAFF.

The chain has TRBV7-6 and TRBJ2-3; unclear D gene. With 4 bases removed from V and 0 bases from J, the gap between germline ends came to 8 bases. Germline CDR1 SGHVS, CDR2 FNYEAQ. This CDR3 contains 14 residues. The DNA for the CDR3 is TGTGCCAGCAGCTCTCAGCGTAGCACAGATACGCAGTATTTT. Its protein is CASSSQRSTDTQYF.

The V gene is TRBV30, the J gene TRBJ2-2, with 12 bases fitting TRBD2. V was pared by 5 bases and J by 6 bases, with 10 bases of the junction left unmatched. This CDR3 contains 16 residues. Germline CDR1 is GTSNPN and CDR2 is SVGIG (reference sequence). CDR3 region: CAWGLTSGGRSGELFF. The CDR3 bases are TGTGCCTGGGGCCTCACTAGCGGGGGGAGATCCGGGGAGCTGTTTTTT.

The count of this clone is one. DNA for the CDR3: TGTGCCAGCAGCCGGGGGGGCCGGACTGAAGCTTTCTTT. Translating gives CASSRGGRTEAFF. This rearrangement joins TRBV7-9 to TRBJ1-1; D is perhaps TRBD1 (6 bases). The CDR3 spans 13 residues. From germline, CDR1 is SEHNR and CDR2 FQNEAQ (reference sequence). V lost 5 bases and J 5 bases, leaving 12 bases between the germline ends.

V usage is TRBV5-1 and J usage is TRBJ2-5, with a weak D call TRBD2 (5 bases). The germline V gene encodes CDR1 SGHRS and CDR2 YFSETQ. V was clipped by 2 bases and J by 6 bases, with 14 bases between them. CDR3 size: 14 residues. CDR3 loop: CASSFTTSQQTQYF. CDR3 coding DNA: TGCGCCAGCAGCTTTACTACTAGTCAACAGACCCAGTACTTC.

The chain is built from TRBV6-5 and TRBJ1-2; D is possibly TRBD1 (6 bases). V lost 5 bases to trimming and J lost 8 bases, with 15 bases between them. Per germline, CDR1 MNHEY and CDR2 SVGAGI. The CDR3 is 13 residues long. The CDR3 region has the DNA TGTGCCAGCAGTCGCCCGGACAGAGGCGGCTACACCTTC. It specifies CASSRPDRGGYTF.

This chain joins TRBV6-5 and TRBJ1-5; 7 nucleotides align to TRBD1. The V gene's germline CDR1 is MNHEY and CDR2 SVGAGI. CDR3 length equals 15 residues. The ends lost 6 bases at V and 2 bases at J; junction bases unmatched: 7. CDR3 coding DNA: TGTGCCAGCAGCTCGGACAGGACCGGCAATCAGCCCCAGCATTTT. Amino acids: CASSSDRTGNQPQHF.

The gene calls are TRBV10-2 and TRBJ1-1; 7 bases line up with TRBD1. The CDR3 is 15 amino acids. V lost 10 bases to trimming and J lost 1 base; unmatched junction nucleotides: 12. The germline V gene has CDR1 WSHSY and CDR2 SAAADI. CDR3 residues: CATSDGRTGNTEAFF. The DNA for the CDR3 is TGCGCCACCTCGGATGGGAGGACAGGGAACACTGAAGCTTTCTTT.

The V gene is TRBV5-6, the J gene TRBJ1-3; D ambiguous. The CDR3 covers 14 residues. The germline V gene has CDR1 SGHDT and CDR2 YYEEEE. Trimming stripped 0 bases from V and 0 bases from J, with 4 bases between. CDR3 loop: CASSLDFSGNTIYF. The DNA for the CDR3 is TGTGCCAGCAGCTTGGACTTCTCTGGAAACACCATATATTTT.

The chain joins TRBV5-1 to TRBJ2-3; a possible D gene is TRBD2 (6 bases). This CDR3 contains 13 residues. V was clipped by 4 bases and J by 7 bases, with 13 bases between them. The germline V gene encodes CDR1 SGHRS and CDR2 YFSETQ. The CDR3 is CASSPGGGNTQYF. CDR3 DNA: TGCGCCAGCAGCCCCGGAGGAGGGAATACGCAGTATTTT.

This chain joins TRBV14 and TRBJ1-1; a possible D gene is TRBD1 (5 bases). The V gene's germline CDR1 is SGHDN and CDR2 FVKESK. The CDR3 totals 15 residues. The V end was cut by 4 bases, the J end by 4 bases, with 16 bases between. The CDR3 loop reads CASSPRLSRATEAFF. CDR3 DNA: TGTGCCAGCAGCCCCCGTTTAAGCAGGGCCACTGAAGCTTTCTTT. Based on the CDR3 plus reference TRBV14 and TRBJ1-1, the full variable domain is EAGVTQFPSHSVIEKGQTVTLRCDPISGHDNLYWYRRVMGKEIKFLLHFVKESKQDESGMPNNRFLAERTGGTYSTLKVQPAELEDSGVYFCASSPRLSRATEAFFGQGTRLTVV.

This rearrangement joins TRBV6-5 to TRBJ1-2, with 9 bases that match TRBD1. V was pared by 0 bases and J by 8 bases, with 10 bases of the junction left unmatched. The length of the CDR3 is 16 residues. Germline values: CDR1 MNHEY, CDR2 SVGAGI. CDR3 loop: CASSYSSGDRVKGYTF. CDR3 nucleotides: TGTGCCAGCAGTTACTCGAGTGGGGACAGGGTGAAAGGCTACACCTTC.

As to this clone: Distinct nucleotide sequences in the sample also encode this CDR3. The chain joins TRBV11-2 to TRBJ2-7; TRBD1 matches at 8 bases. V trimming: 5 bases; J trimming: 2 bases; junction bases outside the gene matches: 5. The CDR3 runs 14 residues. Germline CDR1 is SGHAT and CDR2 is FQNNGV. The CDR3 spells CASSLGTGAYEQYF. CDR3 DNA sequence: TGTGCCAGCAGCCTGGGGACAGGCGCCTACGAGCAGTACTTC.

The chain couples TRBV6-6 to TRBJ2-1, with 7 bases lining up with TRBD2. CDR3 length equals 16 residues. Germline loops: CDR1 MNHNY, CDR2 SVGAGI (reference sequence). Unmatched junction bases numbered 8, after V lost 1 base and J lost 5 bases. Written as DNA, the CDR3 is TGTGCCAGCAGTTACTTGAGGCTAGCGGAAAACAATGAGCAGTTCTTC. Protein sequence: CASSYLRLAENNEQFF.

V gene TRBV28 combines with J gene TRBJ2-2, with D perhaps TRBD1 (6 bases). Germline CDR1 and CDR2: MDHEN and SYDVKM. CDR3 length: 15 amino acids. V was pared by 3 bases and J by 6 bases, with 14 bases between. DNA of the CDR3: TGTGCCAGCAGTTTGGGTCAGGGGCTGGCCGGGGAGCTGTTTTTT. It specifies CASSLGQGLAGELFF.

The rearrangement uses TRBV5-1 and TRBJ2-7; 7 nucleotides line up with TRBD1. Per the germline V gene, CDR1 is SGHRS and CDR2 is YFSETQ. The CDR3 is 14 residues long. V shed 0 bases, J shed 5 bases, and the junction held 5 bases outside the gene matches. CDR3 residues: CASSLGRQGDEQYF. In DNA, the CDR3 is TGCGCCAGCAGCTTGGGACGGCAGGGGGACGAGCAGTACTTC.

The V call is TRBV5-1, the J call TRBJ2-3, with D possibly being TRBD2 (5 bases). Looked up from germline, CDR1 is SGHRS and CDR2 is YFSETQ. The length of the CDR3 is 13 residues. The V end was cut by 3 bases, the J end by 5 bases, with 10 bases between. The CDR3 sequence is CASSSEEGDTQYF. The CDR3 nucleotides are TGCGCCAGCAGCTCGGAAGAGGGAGATACGCAGTATTTT.

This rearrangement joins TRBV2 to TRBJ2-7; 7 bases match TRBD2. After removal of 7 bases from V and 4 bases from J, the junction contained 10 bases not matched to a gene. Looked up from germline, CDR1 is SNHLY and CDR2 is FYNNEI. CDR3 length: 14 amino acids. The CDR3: CASIAGGGGYEQYF. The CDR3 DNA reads TGTGCCAGCATTGCTGGGGGGGGAGGATACGAGCAGTACTTC.

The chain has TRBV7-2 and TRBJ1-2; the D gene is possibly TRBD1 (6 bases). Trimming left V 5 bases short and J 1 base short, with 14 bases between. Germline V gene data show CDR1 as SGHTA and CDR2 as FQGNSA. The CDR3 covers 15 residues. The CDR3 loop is CASSPETGYNYGYTF. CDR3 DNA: TGTGCCAGCAGCCCCGAGACAGGATATAACTATGGCTACACCTTC.

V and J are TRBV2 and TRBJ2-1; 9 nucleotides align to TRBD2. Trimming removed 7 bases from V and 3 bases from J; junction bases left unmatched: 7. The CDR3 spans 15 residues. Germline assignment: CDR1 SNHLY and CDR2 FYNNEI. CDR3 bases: TGTGCCAGCATCAGACTAGCGGCGGTCTACAATGAGCAGTTCTTC. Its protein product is CASIRLAAVYNEQFF.

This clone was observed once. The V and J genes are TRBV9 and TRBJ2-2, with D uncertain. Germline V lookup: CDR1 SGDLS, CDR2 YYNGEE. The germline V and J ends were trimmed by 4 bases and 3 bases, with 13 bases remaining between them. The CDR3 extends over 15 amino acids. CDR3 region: CASSPYLEYTGELFF. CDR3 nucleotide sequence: TGTGCCAGCAGCCCATACCTAGAGTACACCGGGGAGCTGTTTTTT.

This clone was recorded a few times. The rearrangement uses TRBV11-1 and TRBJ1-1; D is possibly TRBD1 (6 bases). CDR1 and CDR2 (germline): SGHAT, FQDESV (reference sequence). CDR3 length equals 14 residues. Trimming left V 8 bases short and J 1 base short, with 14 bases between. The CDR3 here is CASGMDRSNTEAFF. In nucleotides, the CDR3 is TGTGCCAGCGGAATGGACAGATCGAACACTGAAGCTTTCTTT.

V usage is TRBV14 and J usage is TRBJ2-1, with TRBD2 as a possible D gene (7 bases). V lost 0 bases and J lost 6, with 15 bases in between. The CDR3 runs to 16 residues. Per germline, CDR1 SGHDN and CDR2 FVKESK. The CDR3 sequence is CASSQDPGVAGNEQFF. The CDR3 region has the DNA TGTGCCAGCAGCCAAGACCCAGGGGTAGCGGGCAATGAGCAGTTCTTC.

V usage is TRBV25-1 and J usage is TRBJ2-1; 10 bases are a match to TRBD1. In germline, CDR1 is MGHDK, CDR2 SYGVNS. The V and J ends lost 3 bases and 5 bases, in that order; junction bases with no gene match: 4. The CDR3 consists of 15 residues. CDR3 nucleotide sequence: TGTGCCAGCAGTGAGGCCGGGACAGGGGACAATGAGCAGTTCTTC. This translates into CASSEAGTGDNEQFF.